This T cell receptor beta chain was sequenced for a study of cytomegalovirus exposure and HLA in healthy donors. Study-level results: Rates of TCR association differed by HLA locus in a later analysis, with DRB1 highest and HLA-C lowest. It was shown in a later analysis that HLA-associated TCR beta chains were more clonally expanded than other, equally common chains.

The germline V and J ends were trimmed by 4 bases and 2 bases, with 11 bases remaining between them. Germline V gene data show CDR1 as MRHNA and CDR2 as SNTAGT. The CDR3 contains 15 residues. Of note for this clone: Its target is not known.

The PCR employed 60 Vbeta primers together with 13 Jbeta primers. Only in-frame clones appear in the TCRdb table, and some are missing; sequencing was by immunoSEQ multiplex PCR. The table has under 150,000 clones, approximately 81% seen once. The rearrangement joins TRBV6-4 to TRBJ2-2; possible D gene TRBD1, 6 bases. This clonotype was sampled from a man aged 25 to 45 in good health and CMV-seropositive. The sequenced sample was PBMCs. The CDR3 nucleotides read TGTGCCAGCAGTGCCTCAGGGGTCAACACCGGGGAGCTGTTTTTT. Residues: CASSASGVNTGELFF.